The text below deals with one T cell receptor beta chain. The data were taken from a study of blood T cells in healthy people across ages. From germline, CDR1 is SGHRS and CDR2 YFSETQ. J was trimmed by 6 bases and V by 4 bases; bases with no gene match: 5. The CDR3 contains 13 residues. Next came a second PCR, run for about 7 to 12 cycles, which used a sample-barcoded 5' primer along with a J-beta primer mix. One entry per CDR3 protein, called by TCRdb with MiXCR from the 5' RACE reads. The repertoire holds 730,000 or so distinct CDR3 sequences, roughly 44% seen once, with more than 20% in the top ten.

The source of this sequence is a woman aged 60 to 75 in good health. The chain couples TRBV5-1 to TRBJ2-3, with TRBD2 matching 7 bases. The sample comprised blood. The CDR3 loop reads CASSGRGVDTQYF. CDR3 in DNA: TGCGCCAGCAGCGGGAGGGGAGTGGATACGCAGTATTTT.